The 12 T cell receptor beta chains presented below share a single source sample, sequenced in a study of blood T cell repertoires in COVID-19. This table comes from immunoSEQ multiplex PCR, and its TCRdb copy is limited to in-frame clones, with some not included. The profile shows almost 30,000 clones, roughly nine tenths of them singletons. Source material: peripheral blood. Receptor source: a human donor in a cohort sampled during active COVID-19.

J is TRBJ2-5 and V is TRBV7-9; 9 bases are shared with TRBD1. This CDR3 is 15 amino acids long. V lost 3 bases and J lost 1; bases outside the gene matches: 3. Germline CDR1 and CDR2: SEHNR and FQNEAQ (reference sequence). The CDR3 coding sequence is TGTGCCAGCAGCTTTTCGGACAGGGGCCAAGAGACCCAGTACTTC. Encoded protein: CASSFSDRGQETQYF.

This chain uses TRBV9 with TRBJ2-3; D ambiguous. Per germline, CDR1 SGDLS and CDR2 YYNGEE. The V end was cut by 2 bases, the J end by 1 base, with 8 bases between. The CDR3 totals 14 residues. CDR3 DNA: TGTGCCAGCAGCGTGAGGCCCGGCACAGATACGCAGTATTTT. It specifies CASSVRPGTDTQYF.

V is TRBV9 and J is TRBJ2-7; 10 bases fit TRBD2. The ends lost 4 bases at V and 0 bases at J; junction bases unmatched: 4. The germline CDR1 and CDR2 sequences are SGDLS and YYNGEE. This CDR3 contains 15 residues. CDR3 coding DNA: TGTGCCAGCAGCCCACTAGCGGGGCTCTCCTACGAGCAGTACTTC. It is translated as CASSPLAGLSYEQYF. The full variable domain, with the rest looked up from reference TRBV9 and TRBJ2-7, is DSGVTQTPKHLITATGQRVTLRCSPRSGDLSVYWYQQSLDQGLQFLIQYYNGEERAKGNILERFSAQQFPDLHSELNLSSLELGDSALYFCASSPLAGLSYEQYFGPGTRLTVT.

The chain recombines TRBV19 with TRBJ1-1; 7 nucleotides agree with TRBD1. CDR3 length: 14 residues. Germline CDR1 LNHDA, CDR2 SQIVND (reference sequence). Trimming cost V 5 bases and J 5 bases; bases outside gene matches: 8. DNA of the CDR3: TGTGCCAGTAGTTCACAGGGGAAACTTACTGAAGCTTTCTTT. Translation gives CASSSQGKLTEAFF.

Concerning this clone: Relative to the germline gene, one junction end is altered; a read error may explain this. J is TRBJ1-1 and V is TRBV10-3, with 7 positions matching TRBD1. Germline lookup yields CDR1 ENHRY and CDR2 SYGVKD. This CDR3 has 14 residues. Here the CDR3 reads CAVSQTGSSTEAFF. CDR3 sequence (DNA): TGTGCCGTCAGCCAGACAGGGTCTAGCACTGAAGCTTTCTTT.

The chain links TRBV18 to TRBJ2-7; D remains unclear. V was pared by 0 bases and J by 2 bases, with 8 bases between. The CDR3 has 14 amino acids. Germline lookup yields CDR1 KGHSH and CDR2 LQKENI. CDR3 in amino acids: CASSPPVRAYEQYF. CDR3 coding DNA: TGTGCCAGCTCACCACCGGTAAGAGCCTACGAGCAGTACTTC.

V usage is TRBV3-1 (or the pseudogene TRBV3-2) and J usage is TRBJ1-5; D possibly corresponds to TRBD1 (6 bases). V gave up 4 bases and J gave up 9 bases, with 16 bases separating them. The germline CDR1 and CDR2 sequences are LGHDT and YNNKEL (reference sequence). There are 14 residues in the CDR3. As DNA, the CDR3 is TGTGCCAGCAGCCCACAGGGCTCTATAAGGCCCCAGCATTTT. Its protein is CASSPQGSIRPQHF.

The chain joins TRBV2 to TRBJ1-4; D not resolved. Looked up from germline, CDR1 is SNHLY and CDR2 is FYNNEI. With 6 bases removed from V and 4 bases from J, the gap between germline ends came to 9 bases. This CDR3 has 13 residues. The CDR3 here is CASRETDNEKLFF. The CDR3 region has the DNA TGTGCCAGCAGGGAAACTGATAATGAAAAACTGTTTTTT.

This CDR3 is CASSTSSGGAGEQFF. The CDR3 nucleotides are TGTGCCAGCAGTACCTCTAGCGGGGGGGCGGGTGAGCAGTTCTTC. This chain uses TRBV7-2 with TRBJ2-1, with TRBD2 matching over 12 bases. V lost 6 bases to trimming and J lost 9 bases; unmatched junction nucleotides: 9. The CDR3 extends over 15 amino acids. The V gene's germline CDR1 is SGHTA and CDR2 FQGNSA.

The V and J genes are TRBV5-1 and TRBJ2-2; 7 bases line up with TRBD2. V shed 0 bases, J shed 5 bases, and the junction held 4 bases outside the gene matches. Germline CDR1 reads SGHRS; CDR2 reads YFSETQ. The CDR3 sequence is 15 residues long. The CDR3 loop reads CASSLASGGTGELFF. The CDR3, as DNA: TGCGCCAGCAGCTTGGCTAGCGGAGGTACCGGGGAGCTGTTTTTT.

The table lists this clone with a few counts. CDR3 in amino acids: CASSYTRTGGGYGYTF. The DNA for the CDR3 is TGTGCCAGCAGTTACACCCGGACAGGGGGTGGGTATGGCTACACCTTC. The V and J genes are TRBV6-5 and TRBJ1-2; 10 nucleotides agree with TRBD1. The length of the CDR3 is 16 residues. Germline CDR1 and CDR2: MNHEY and SVGAGI. The junction had 8 bases not matched to a gene; V was cut back by 2 bases and J by 5 bases.

V and J are TRBV6-6 and TRBJ2-3; the match to TRBD2 covers 12 bases. CDR1 and CDR2 from the germline V gene are MNHNY and SVGAGI (reference sequence). With 5 bases clipped from V and 6 bases from J, the junction kept 9 bases outside the gene matches. The CDR3 runs to 16 residues. CDR3: CASSPARTSGADTQYF. CDR3 in DNA: TGTGCCAGCAGTCCGGCCCGGACTAGCGGGGCGGATACGCAGTATTTT.